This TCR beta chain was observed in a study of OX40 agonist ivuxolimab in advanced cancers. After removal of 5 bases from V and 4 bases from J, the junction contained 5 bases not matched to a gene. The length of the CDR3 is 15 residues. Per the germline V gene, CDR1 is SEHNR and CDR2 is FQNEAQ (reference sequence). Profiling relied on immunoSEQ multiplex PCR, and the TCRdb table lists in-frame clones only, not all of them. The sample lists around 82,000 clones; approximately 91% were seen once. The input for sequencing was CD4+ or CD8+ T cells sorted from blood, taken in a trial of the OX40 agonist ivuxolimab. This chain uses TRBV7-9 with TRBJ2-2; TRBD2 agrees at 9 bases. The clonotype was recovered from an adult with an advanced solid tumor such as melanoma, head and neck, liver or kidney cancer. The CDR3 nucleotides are TGTGCCAGCAGCCGGACTAGCGCATTCACCGGGGAGCTGTTTTTT. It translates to CASSRTSAFTGELFF.